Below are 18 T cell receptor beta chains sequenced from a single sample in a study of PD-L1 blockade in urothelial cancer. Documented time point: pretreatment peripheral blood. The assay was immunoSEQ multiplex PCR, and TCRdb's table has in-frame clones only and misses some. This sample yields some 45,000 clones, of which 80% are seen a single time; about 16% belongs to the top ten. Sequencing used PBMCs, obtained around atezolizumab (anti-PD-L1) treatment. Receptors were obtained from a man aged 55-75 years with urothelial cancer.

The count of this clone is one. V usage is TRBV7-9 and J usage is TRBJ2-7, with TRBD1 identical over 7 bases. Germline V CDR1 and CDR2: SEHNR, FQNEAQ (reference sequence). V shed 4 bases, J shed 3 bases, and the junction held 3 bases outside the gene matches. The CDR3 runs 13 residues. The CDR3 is CASSSDRVYEQYF. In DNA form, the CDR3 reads TGTGCCAGCAGCTCTGACAGGGTCTACGAGCAGTACTTC.

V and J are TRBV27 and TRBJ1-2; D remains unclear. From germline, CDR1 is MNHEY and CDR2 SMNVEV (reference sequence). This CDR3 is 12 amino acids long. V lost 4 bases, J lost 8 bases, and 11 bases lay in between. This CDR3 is CASSSAVGGYTF. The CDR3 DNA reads TGTGCCAGCAGTTCCGCGGTCGGGGGCTACACCTTC.

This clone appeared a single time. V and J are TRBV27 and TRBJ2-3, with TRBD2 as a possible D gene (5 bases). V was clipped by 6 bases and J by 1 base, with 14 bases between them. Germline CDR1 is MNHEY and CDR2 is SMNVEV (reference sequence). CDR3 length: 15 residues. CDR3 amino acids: CASSRADPRTDTQYF. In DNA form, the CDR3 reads TGTGCCAGCAGCCGAGCGGATCCGCGCACAGATACGCAGTATTTT.

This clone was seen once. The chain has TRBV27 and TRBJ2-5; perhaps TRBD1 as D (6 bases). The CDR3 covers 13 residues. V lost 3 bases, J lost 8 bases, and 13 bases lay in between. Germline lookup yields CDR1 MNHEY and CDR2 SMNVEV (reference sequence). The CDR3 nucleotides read TGTGCCAGCAGTTTGGACAGAAGAGAAACCCAGTACTTC. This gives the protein CASSLDRRETQYF.

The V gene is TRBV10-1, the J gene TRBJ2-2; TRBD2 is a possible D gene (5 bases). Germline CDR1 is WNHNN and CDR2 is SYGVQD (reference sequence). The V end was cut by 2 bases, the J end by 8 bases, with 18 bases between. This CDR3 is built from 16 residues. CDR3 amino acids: CASSEDYGLEPGELFF. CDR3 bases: TGCGCCAGCAGTGAGGACTATGGATTGGAGCCTGGGGAGCTGTTTTTT.

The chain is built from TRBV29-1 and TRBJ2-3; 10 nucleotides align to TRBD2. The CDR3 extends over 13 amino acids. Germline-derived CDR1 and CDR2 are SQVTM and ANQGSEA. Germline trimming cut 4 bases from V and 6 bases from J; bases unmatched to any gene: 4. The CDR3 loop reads CSVVLAGADTQYF. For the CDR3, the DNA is TGCAGCGTTGTCCTAGCGGGAGCTGATACGCAGTATTTT.

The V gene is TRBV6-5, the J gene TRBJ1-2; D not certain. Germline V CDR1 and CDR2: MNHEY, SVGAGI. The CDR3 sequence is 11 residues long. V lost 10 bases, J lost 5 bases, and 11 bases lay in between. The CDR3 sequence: CATGARYGYTF. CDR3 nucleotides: TGTGCCACCGGTGCTAGGTATGGCTACACCTTC.

CDR3 region: CASSHDSTYEQYF. The CDR3 DNA is TGTGCCAGCAGTCACGACTCAACCTACGAGCAGTACTTC. The chain recombines TRBV27 with TRBJ2-7; no definite D call. The germline V gene encodes CDR1 MNHEY and CDR2 SMNVEV (reference sequence). Trimming stripped 5 bases from V and 2 bases from J, with 10 bases between. CDR3 length equals 13 residues.

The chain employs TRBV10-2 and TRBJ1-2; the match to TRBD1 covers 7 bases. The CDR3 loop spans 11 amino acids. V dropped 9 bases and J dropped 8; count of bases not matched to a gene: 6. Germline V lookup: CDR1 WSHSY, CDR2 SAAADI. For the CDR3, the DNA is TGCGCCAGAAGAGGGGGCGAAGGCTACACCTTC. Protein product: CARRGGEGYTF.

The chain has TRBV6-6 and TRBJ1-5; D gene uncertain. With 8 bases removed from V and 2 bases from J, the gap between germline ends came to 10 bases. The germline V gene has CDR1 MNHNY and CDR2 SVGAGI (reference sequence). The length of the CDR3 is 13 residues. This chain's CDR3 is CASRYMRNQPQHF. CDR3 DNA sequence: TGTGCCAGCCGATACATGCGCAATCAGCCCCAGCATTTT.

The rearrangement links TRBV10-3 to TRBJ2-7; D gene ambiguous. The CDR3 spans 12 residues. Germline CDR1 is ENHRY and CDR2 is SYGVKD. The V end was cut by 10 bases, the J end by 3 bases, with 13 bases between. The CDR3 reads CATRNTNYEQYF. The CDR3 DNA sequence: TGTGCCACCCGTAACACCAACTACGAGCAGTACTTC.

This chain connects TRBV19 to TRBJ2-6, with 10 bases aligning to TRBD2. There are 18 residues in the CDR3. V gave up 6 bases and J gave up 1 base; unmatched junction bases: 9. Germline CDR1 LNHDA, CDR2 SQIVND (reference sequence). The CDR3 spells CASRPVLAGPSGANVLTF. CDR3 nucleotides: TGTGCCAGTAGGCCCGTACTAGCGGGACCATCTGGGGCCAACGTCCTGACTTTC.

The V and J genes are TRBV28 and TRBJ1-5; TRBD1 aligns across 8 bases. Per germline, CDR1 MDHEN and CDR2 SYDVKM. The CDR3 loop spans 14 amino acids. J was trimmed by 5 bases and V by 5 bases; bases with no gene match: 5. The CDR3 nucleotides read TGTGCCAGCAGTCTTCGACAGGGGTATCAGCCCCAGCATTTT. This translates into CASSLRQGYQPQHF.

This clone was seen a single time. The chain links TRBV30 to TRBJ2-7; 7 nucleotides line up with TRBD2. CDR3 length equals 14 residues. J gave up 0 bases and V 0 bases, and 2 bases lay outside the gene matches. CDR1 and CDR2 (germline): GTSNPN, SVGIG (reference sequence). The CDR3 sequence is CAWSVGGSSYEQYF. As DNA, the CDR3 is TGTGCCTGGAGTGTAGGCGGGAGCTCCTACGAGCAGTACTTC.

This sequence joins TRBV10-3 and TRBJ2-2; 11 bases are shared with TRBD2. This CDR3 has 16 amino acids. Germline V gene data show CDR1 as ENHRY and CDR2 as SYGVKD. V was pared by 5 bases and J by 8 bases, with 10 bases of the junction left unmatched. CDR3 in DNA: TGTGCCATCAGTACTAGCGGGGGAAGAGATCCGGGGGAGCTGTTTTTT. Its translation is CAISTSGGRDPGELFF.

CDR3 region: CASSQNSRGGQDEQFF. The CDR3 DNA is TGCGCCAGCAGCCAAAATTCTAGGGGGGGCCAGGATGAGCAGTTCTTC. The gene calls are TRBV4-1 and TRBJ2-1; TRBD2 might be the D (7 bases). This CDR3 comprises 16 residues. Germline V gives CDR1 MGHRA, CDR2 YSYEKL. V was trimmed by 2 bases and J by 8 bases, leaving 19 bases between them.

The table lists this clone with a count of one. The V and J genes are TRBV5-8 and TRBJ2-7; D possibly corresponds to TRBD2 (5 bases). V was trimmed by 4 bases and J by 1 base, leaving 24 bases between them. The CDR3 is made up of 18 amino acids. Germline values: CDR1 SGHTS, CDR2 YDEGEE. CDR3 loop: CASSPVNPLAGASYEQYF. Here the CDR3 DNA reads TGTGCCAGCAGCCCCGTAAACCCCTTGGCGGGCGCGTCCTACGAGCAGTACTTC.

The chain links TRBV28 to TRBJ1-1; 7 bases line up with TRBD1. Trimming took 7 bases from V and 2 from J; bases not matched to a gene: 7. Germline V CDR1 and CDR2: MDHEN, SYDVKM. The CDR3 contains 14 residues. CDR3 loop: CASILRTGNTEAFF. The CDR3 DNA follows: TGTGCCAGCATCCTTAGGACAGGCAACACTGAAGCTTTCTTT. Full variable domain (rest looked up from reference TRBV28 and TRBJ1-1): DVKVTQSSRYLVKRTGEKVFLECVQDMDHENMFWYRQDPGLGLRLIYFSYDVKMKEKGDIPEGYSVSREKKERFSLILESASTNQTSMYLCASILRTGNTEAFFGQGTRLTVV.